A selection of T cell receptor beta chains follows, all from one sample in a study of blood T cell repertoires in COVID-19. Sequenced by immunoSEQ multiplex PCR; TCRdb stores in-frame clones only, minus some. Among approximately 110,000 clones, 88% were seen once, and the ten largest hold 0.88%. Sequenced: peripheral blood. Every receptor here comes from a woman in her fifties or sixties with active or convalescent COVID-19. Each CDR3 is given with its conserved first and last residue. D genes are given only for firm matches. Size tells how often a clone was seen (once, few, many) or the class of an expanded clone, and some rows leave it out.

NA | TRBJ1-1 | TRBV30 | NA | CAWRTSLNTEAFF | TGTGCCTGGAGGACAAGCTTAAACACTGAAGCTTTCTTT
NA | TRBJ2-7 | TRBV7-2 | TRBD2 | CASSYRSAGWNEQYF | TGTGCCAGCAGCTACCGTTCAGCGGGGTGGAACGAGCAGTACTTC
NA | TRBJ1-5 | TRBV6-2/TRBV6-3 | NA | CASSLTAYQPQHF | TGTGCCAGCAGTTTGACAGCATATCAGCCCCAGCATTTT
NA | TRBJ2-3 | TRBV5-1 | TRBD2 | CASSPVAGGSPDTQYF | TGCGCCAGCAGCCCGGTAGCGGGAGGGTCCCCAGATACGCAGTATTTT
NA | TRBJ1-4 | TRBV15 | NA | CATSILDGGDNEKLFF | TGTGCCACCAGCATCCTTGATGGGGGGGACAATGAAAAACTGTTTTTT
NA | TRBJ2-7 | TRBV15 | TRBD1 | CATSRDMGTGEGPYEQYF | TGTGCCACCAGCAGAGATATGGGGACAGGGGAAGGGCCCTACGAGCAGTACTTC
once | TRBJ1-5 | TRBV5-4 | NA | CASSLDSDQPQHF | TGTGCCAGCAGCCTCGACAGCGATCAGCCCCAGCATTTT
NA | TRBJ1-5 | TRBV11-3 | NA | CASSPDQGLGNQPQHF | TGTGCCAGCAGCCCAGACCAGGGTCTAGGCAATCAGCCCCAGCATTTT
NA | TRBJ1-1 | TRBV11-2 | NA | CASTPHRRAFF | TGTGCCAGCACCCCACACCGGAGAGCTTTCTTT
NA | TRBJ1-3 | TRBV10-3 | NA | CALAGVGNTIYF | TGTGCCTTGGCGGGGGTCGGAAACACCATATATTTT
NA | TRBJ1-5 | TRBV6-5 | NA | CASSRTGNQPQHF | TGTGCCAGCAGTCGGACGGGGAATCAGCCCCAGCATTTT
NA | TRBJ1-5 | TRBV2 | NA | CASRTTGSNQPQHF | TGTGCCAGCAGGACCACAGGGTCCAATCAGCCCCAGCATTTT
NA | TRBJ2-1 | TRBV7-2 | NA | CASSLDPSATEFF | TGTGCCAGCAGCTTAGACCCTAGCGCAACGGAGTTCTTC
NA | TRBJ2-7 | TRBV6-5 | NA | CASSYSFLADEQYF | TGTGCCAGCAGTTACTCTTTCCTAGCTGATGAGCAGTACTTC
NA | TRBJ1-4 | TRBV3-1/TRBV3-2 | NA | CASSQLRGAGNEKLFF | TGTGCCAGCAGCCAATTGCGGGGGGCTGGTAATGAAAAACTGTTTTTT
once | TRBJ2-1 | TRBV28 | TRBD2 | CASSPQLAGVHNEQFF | TGTGCCAGCAGTCCCCAACTAGCGGGAGTTCACAATGAGCAGTTCTTC
once | TRBJ2-1 | TRBV7-2 | TRBD2 | CASSLGRIAGSYNEQFF | TGTGCCAGCAGCTTAGGTCGTATAGCGGGGTCCTACAATGAGCAGTTCTTC
NA | TRBJ1-5 | TRBV6-1 | TRBD1 | CASSDTGQGINQPQHF | TGTGCCAGCAGTGATACGGGACAGGGTATCAATCAGCCCCAGCATTTT
NA | TRBJ2-5 | TRBV7-9 | NA | CASSYGLPTQETQYF | TGTGCCAGCAGCTATGGTCTACCTACCCAAGAGACCCAGTACTTC
once | TRBJ2-3 | TRBV30 | NA | CAWKGLALSTDTQYF | TGTGCCTGGAAAGGCCTAGCGCTTAGCACAGATACGCAGTATTTT
NA | TRBJ2-1 | TRBV27 | NA | CASSFRGRFYNEQFF | TGTGCCAGCAGTTTTCGGGGGAGATTTTACAATGAGCAGTTCTTC
NA | TRBJ1-4 | TRBV28 | TRBD1 | CASSGMDRALKLFF | TGTGCCAGCAGTGGGATGGACAGGGCCCTAAAACTGTTTTTT
NA | TRBJ1-3 | TRBV6-2/TRBV6-3 | TRBD1 | CASSYPKRTGAFSGNTIYF | TGTGCCAGCAGTTACCCTAAGCGGACAGGGGCCTTCTCTGGAAACACCATATATTTT
few | TRBJ1-2 | TRBV6-2/TRBV6-3 | NA | CASSYSSTRSYGYTF | TGTGCCAGCAGTTACAGTAGTACGAGAAGCTATGGCTACACCTTC
NA | TRBJ1-1 | TRBV18 | NA | CASSEQGHTEAFF | TGTGCCAGCTCAGAACAGGGTCACACTGAAGCTTTCTTT
NA | TRBJ2-7 | TRBV2 | TRBD1 | CASRTRRQGNYEQYF | TGTGCCAGCAGGACCCGGCGACAGGGAAACTACGAGCAGTACTTC
NA | TRBJ1-2 | TRBV29-1 | NA | CSADARPPFF | TGCAGCGCCGACGCTAGACCCCCCTTCTTC
NA | TRBJ2-5 | TRBV7-7 | TRBD2 | CASSLEAGVRQETQYF | TGTGCTAGCAGCTTAGAAGCGGGAGTCCGCCAGGAGACCCAGTACTTC
NA | TRBJ1-1 | TRBV9 | NA | CASSVATGGTEAFF | TGTGCCAGCAGCGTAGCGACAGGCGGCACTGAAGCTTTCTTT
NA | TRBJ1-5 | TRBV27 | TRBD1 | CASSSDRGGNQPQHF | TGTGCCAGCAGCTCAGACAGGGGTGGCAATCAGCCCCAGCATTTT
NA | TRBJ2-3 | TRBV15 | NA | CATSAAISRTDTQYF | TGTGCCACCAGCGCAGCGATCTCACGCACAGATACGCAGTATTTT
NA | TRBJ2-7 | TRBV2 | TRBD2 | CASSEAPRSGSTYEQYF | TGTGCCAGCAGTGAAGCCCCGAGAAGCGGGAGCACCTACGAGCAGTACTTC
NA | TRBJ2-1 | TRBV28 | NA | CASSLGRAALNFNEQFF | TGTGCCAGCAGTTTAGGCCGAGCGGCCCTAAACTTCAATGAGCAGTTCTTC
few | TRBJ2-3 | TRBV27 | TRBD2 | CASSFSLAGGEDTQYF | TGTGCCAGCAGTTTCTCTCTAGCGGGAGGAGAAGATACGCAGTATTTT
NA | TRBJ1-2 | TRBV7-9 | TRBD1 | CASSKKDRGPNGYTF | TGTGCCAGCAGCAAAAAAGACAGGGGGCCTAATGGCTACACCTTC
NA | TRBJ2-1 | TRBV5-1 | NA | CASLPGQGRARGYNEQFF | TGCGCCAGCCTGCCGGGACAAGGTAGGGCGAGGGGTTACAATGAGCAGTTCTTC
NA | TRBJ2-7 | TRBV28 | TRBD2 | CASSFGSGTSYEQYF | TGTGCCAGCAGTTTTGGTAGCGGGACTTCCTACGAGCAGTACTTC
NA | TRBJ2-3 | TRBV2 | TRBD2 | CASTPGGRAGDTQYF | TGTGCCAGCACGCCCGGCGGGAGGGCCGGTGATACGCAGTATTTT
NA | TRBJ1-5 | TRBV19 | TRBD1 | CASSIPGSRGPEPQHF | TGTGCCAGTAGTATCCCAGGAAGCAGGGGGCCTGAGCCCCAGCATTTT
NA | TRBJ2-3 | TRBV3-1/TRBV3-2 | NA | CASSLGTGWDTQYF | TGTGCCAGCAGCCTAGGAACAGGTTGGGATACGCAGTATTTT
NA | TRBJ2-1 | TRBV28 | NA | CASSFLSGSYNEQFF | TGTGCCAGCAGTTTCCTCAGCGGGTCCTACAATGAGCAGTTCTTC
NA | TRBJ1-6 | TRBV18 | NA | CASSPPSRGENSPLHF | TGTGCCAGCTCACCTCCTTCCCGGGGTGAAAATTCACCCCTCCACTTT
NA | TRBJ2-2 | TRBV29-1 | NA | CSVSTDSTGELFF | TGCAGCGTTTCTACGGACTCGACCGGGGAGCTGTTTTTT
NA | TRBJ2-1 | TRBV29-1 | TRBD2 | CSVSPGLALSSYNEQFF | TGCAGCGTTTCCCCGGGACTAGCGCTGAGCTCCTACAATGAGCAGTTCTTC
NA | TRBJ1-1 | TRBV15 | NA | CASRHLNTEAFF | TGTGCCAGTCGACATTTGAACACTGAAGCTTTCTTT
NA | TRBJ1-5 | TRBV6-6 | NA | CASRGVTNQPQHF | TGTGCCAGCAGAGGAGTCACGAATCAGCCCCAGCATTTT
NA | TRBJ1-4 | TRBV4-2 | NA | CASSQALDIDFNEKLFF | TGTGCCAGCAGCCAAGCCTTGGACATAGATTTCAATGAAAAACTGTTTTTT
NA | TRBJ2-1 | TRBV9 | TRBD2 | CASSVALTSGVGNEQFF | TGTGCCAGCAGCGTAGCTTTGACTAGCGGCGTTGGGAATGAGCAGTTCTTC
NA | TRBJ2-6 | TRBV15 | NA | CATSSSRVGANVLTF | TGTGCCACCAGCAGTAGTCGGGTGGGGGCCAACGTCCTGACTTTC
NA | TRBJ2-7 | TRBV5-6 | NA | CASTFAGTVQYEQYF | TGTGCCAGCACCTTTGCGGGGACAGTTCAATACGAGCAGTACTTC
NA | TRBJ2-7 | TRBV6-2/TRBV6-3 | TRBD1 | CASSTWDSSYEQYF | TGTGCCAGCAGTACGTGGGACAGCTCCTACGAGCAGTACTTC
NA | TRBJ1-2 | TRBV10-2 | TRBD1 | CATSGRGTDGYTF | TGCGCCACCTCGGGCAGGGGGACGGATGGCTACACCTTC
NA | TRBJ1-2 | TRBV16 | NA | CASSPGDLGYTF | TGTGCCAGCAGCCCCGGGGATCTTGGCTACACCTTC
NA | TRBJ2-3 | TRBV6-2/TRBV6-3 | NA | CASSSSGPQYF | TGTGCCAGCAGCTCCTCAGGCCCGCAGTATTTT